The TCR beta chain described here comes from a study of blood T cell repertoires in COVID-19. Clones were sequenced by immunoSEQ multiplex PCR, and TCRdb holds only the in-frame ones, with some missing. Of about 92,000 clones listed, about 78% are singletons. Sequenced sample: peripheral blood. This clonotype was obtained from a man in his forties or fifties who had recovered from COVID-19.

In DNA form, the CDR3 reads TGTGCCAGCTCGCTGATCGACACCCGATATGGCTACACCTTC. Translating it yields CASSLIDTRYGYTF. V is TRBV18 and J is TRBJ1-2, with D unresolved. V lost 6 bases to trimming and J lost 5 bases, with 16 bases between them. The CDR3 is 14 residues long. Per germline, CDR1 KGHSH and CDR2 LQKENI.